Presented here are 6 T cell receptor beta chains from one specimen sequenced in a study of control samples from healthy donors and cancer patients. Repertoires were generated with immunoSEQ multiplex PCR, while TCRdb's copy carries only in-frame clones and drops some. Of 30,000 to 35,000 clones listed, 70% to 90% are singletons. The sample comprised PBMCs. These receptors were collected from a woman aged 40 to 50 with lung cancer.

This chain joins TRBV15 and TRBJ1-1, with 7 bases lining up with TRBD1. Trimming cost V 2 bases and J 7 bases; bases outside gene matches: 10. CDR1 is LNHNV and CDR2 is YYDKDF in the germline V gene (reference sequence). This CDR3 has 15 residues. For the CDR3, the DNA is TGTGCCACCAGCAGATCTAGAAGGGGGCGAGGTGAAGCTTTCTTT. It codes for CATSRSRRGRGEAFF.

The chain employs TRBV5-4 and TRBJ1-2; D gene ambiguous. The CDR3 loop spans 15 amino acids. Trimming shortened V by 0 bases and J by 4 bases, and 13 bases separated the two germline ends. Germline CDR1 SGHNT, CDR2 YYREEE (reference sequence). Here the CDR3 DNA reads TGTGCCAGCAGCTTGGCCGGGGTAGTAGGCTATGGCTACACCTTC. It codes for CASSLAGVVGYGYTF.

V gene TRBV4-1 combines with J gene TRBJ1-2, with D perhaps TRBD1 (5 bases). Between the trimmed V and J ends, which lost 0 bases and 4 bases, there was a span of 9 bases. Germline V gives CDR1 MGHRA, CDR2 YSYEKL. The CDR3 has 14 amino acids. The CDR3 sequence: CASSQEQGSYGYTF. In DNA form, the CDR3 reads TGCGCCAGCAGCCAAGAGCAGGGAAGCTATGGCTACACCTTC.

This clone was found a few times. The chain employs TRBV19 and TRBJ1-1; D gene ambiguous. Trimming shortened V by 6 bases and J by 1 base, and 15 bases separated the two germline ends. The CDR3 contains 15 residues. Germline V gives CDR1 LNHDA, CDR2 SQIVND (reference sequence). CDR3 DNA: TGTGCCAGTAGCCTATCCCGGGTAGCGAACACTGAAGCTTTCTTT. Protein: CASSLSRVANTEAFF. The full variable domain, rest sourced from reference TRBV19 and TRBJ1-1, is DGGITQSPKYLFRKEGQNVTLSCEQNLNHDAMYWYRQDPGQGLRLIYYSQIVNDFQKGDIAEGYSVSREKKESFPLTVTSAQKNPTAFYLCASSLSRVANTEAFFGQGTRLTVV.

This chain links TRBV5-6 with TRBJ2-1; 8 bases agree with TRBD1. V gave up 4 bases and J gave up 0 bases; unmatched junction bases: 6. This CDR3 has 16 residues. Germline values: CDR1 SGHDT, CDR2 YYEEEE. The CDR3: CASSPPGQDSYNEQFF. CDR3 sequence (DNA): TGTGCCAGCAGCCCACCGGGACAGGACTCCTACAATGAGCAGTTCTTC.

The CDR3, as DNA: TGCGCCAGCAGCCTACGGGACAGGGGCTACGAGCAGTACTTC. Amino acid sequence: CASSLRDRGYEQYF. The rearrangement joins TRBV5-1 to TRBJ2-7; 10 positions match TRBD1. Germline CDR1 SGHRS, CDR2 YFSETQ. The trim removed 4 bases at V and 3 bases at J, leaving 4 bases unmatched. The CDR3 runs 14 residues.